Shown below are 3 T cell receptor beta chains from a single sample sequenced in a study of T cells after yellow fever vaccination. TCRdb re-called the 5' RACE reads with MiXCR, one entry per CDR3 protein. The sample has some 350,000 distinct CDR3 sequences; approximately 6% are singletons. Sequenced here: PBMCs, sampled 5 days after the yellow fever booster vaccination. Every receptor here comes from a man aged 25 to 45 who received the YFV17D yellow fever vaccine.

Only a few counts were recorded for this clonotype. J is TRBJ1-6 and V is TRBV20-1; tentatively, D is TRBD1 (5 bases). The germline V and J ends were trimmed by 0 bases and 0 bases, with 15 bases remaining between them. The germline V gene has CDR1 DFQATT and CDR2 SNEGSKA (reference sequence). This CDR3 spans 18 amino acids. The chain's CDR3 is CSARDQDYRSSYNSPLHF. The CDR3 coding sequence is TGCAGTGCTAGAGATCAAGATTACAGGAGCTCCTATAATTCACCCCTCCACTTT.

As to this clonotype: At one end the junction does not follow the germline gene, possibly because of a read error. CDR3 protein: CASSNSLRGQPQHF. The CDR3 DNA reads as TGTGCCAGCAGTAACTCTCTTAGAGGTCAGCCCCAGCATTTT. This chain uses TRBV6-2 or TRBV6-3 with TRBJ1-5, with unresolved D. In germline, CDR1 is MNHEY, CDR2 SVGEGT. CDR3 size: 14 residues.

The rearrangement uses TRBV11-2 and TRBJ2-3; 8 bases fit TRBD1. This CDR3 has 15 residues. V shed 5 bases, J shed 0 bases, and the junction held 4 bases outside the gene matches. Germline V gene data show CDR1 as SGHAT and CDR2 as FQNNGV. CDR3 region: CASSPRGLSTDTQYF. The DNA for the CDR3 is TGTGCCAGCAGCCCCAGGGGGCTCAGCACAGATACGCAGTATTTT.